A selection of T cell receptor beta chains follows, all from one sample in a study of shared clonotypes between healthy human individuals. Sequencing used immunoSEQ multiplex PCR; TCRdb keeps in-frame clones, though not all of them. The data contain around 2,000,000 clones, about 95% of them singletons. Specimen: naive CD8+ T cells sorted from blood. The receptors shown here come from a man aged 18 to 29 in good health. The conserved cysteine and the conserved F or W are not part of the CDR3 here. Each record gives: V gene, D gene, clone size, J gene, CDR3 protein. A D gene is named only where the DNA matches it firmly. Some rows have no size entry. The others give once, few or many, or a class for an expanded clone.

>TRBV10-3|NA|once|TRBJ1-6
AISEEGPSSYNSPLH
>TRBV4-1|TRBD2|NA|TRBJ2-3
ASIGLAGGTDTQY
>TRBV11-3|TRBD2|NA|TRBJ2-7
ASSQGEGDGYEQY
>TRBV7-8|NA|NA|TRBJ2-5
ASSLGPKGAETQY
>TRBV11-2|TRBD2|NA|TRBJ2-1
ASSLEPSGRGYNEQF
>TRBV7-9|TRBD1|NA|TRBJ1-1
ASSLGGQGFWDTEAF
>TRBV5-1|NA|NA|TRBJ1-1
ASSPRRGEGTEAF
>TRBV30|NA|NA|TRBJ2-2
AWSGGGELF
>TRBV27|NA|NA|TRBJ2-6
ASSLVGPDGGANVLT
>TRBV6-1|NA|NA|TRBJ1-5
ASSEFMDSNQPQH
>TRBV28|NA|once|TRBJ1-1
ASSVTVLNTEAF
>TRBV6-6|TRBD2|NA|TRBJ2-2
ASSPSAGDTGELF
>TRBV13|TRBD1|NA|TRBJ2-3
ASSSRLDRAFTDTQY
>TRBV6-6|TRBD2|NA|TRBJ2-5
ASSYSGGAQETQY
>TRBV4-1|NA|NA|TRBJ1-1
ASSQAARGFEAF
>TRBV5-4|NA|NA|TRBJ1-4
ASSLMGAREEKLF
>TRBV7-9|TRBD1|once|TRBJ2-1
ASRPPGQGVDEQF
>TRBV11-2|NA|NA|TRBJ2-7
ASSPWEVHEQY
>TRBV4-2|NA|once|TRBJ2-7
ASSQGGQGYEQY
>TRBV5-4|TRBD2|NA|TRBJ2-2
ASSLEGLEAGELF
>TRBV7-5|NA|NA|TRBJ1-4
ARSLGNGGELF
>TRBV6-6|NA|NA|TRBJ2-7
ASSPMNEQY
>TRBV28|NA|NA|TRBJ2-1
ASSLSYNEQF